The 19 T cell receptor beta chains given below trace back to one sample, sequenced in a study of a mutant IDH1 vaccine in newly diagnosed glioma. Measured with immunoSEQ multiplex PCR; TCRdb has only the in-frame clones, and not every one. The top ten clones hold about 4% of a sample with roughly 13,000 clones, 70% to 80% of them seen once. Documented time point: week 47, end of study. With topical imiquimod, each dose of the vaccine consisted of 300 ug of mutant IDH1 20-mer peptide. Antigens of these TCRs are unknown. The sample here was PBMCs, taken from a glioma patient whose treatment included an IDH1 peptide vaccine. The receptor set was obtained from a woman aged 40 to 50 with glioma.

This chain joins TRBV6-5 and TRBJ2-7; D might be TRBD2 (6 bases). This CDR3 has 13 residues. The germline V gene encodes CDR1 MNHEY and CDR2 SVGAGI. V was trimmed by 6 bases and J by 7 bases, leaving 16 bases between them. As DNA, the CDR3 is TGTGCCAGCAGCCTGGAGGGTTCGGGGGAGCAGTACTTC. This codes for CASSLEGSGEQYF.

The CDR3 region has the DNA TGTGCCAGCAGCGTAAGGGGCACTGGAAACACCATATATTTT. It encodes CASSVRGTGNTIYF. This chain uses TRBV9 with TRBJ1-3, with D possibly matching TRBD1 (5 bases). The CDR3 loop spans 14 amino acids. Per the germline V gene, CDR1 is SGDLS and CDR2 is YYNGEE. The germline V and J ends were trimmed by 1 base and 2 bases, with 7 bases remaining between them.

The CDR3 nucleotides are TGTGCCAGCAGCTCCTTAGAGACCCAGTACTTC. It is translated as CASSSLETQYF. The gene calls are TRBV7-9 and TRBJ2-5; no clear D gene. The CDR3 sequence is 11 residues long. Germline V gene data show CDR1 as SEHNR and CDR2 as FQNEAQ (reference sequence). With 4 bases removed from V and 4 bases from J, the gap between germline ends came to 4 bases.

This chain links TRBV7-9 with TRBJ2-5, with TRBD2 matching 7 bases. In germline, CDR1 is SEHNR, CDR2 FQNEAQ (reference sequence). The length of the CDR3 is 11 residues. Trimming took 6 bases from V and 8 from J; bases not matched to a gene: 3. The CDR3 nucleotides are TGTGCCAGCAGAACGGGGGGAACCCAGTACTTC. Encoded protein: CASRTGGTQYF.

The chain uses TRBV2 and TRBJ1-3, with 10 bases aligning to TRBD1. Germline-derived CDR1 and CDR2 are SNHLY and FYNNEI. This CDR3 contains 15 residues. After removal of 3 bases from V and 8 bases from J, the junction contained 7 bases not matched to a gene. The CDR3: CASSDRDRGRDTIYF. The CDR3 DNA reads TGTGCCAGCAGTGACAGAGACAGGGGGCGAGACACCATATATTTT.

CDR3 protein: CATSREGQGPQAFF. As DNA, the CDR3 is TGTGCCACCAGCAGAGAGGGACAGGGCCCCCAAGCTTTCTTT. The V gene is TRBV15, the J gene TRBJ1-1; TRBD1 aligns across 9 bases. Germline-derived CDR1 and CDR2 are LNHNV and YYDKDF (reference sequence). This CDR3 spans 14 amino acids. V dropped 0 bases and J dropped 9; count of bases not matched to a gene: 5.

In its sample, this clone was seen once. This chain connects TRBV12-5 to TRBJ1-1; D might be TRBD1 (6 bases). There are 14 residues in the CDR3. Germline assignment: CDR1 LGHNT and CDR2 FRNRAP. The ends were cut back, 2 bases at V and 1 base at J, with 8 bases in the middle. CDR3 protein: CASGLSQGNTEAFF. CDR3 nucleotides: TGTGCTAGTGGTTTGTCACAGGGGAACACTGAAGCTTTCTTT.

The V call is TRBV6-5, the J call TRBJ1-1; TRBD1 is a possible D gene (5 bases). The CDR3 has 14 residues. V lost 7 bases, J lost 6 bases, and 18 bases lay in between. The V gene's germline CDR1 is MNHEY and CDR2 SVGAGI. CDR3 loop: CASTGSGGRSEAFF. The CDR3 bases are TGTGCCAGCACTGGGAGTGGGGGTCGATCTGAAGCTTTCTTT.

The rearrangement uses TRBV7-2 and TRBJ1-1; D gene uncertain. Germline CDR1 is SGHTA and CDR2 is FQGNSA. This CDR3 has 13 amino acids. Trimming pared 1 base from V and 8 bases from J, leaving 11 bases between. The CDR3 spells CASSLDRRAEAFF. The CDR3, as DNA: TGTGCCAGCAGCTTAGATCGGCGAGCCGAAGCTTTCTTT.

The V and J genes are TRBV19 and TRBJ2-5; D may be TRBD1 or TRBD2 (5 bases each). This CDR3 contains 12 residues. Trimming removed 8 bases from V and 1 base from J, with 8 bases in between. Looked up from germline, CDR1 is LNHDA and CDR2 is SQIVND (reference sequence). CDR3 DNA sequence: TGTGCCAGTCGGGACGGCCAAGAGACCCAGTACTTC. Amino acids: CASRDGQETQYF.

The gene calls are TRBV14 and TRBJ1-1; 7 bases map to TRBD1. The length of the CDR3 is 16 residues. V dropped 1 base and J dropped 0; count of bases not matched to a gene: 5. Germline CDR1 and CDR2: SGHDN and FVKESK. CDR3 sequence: CASSQVTGSMNTEAFF. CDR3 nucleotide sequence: TGTGCCAGCAGCCAAGTGACAGGGTCCATGAACACTGAAGCTTTCTTT.

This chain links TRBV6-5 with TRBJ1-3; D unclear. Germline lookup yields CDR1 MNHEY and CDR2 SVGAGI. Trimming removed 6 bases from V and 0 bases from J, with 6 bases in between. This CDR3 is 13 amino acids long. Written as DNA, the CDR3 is TGTGCCAGCAGGCGCTTCTCTGGAAACACCATATATTTT. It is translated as CASRRFSGNTIYF.

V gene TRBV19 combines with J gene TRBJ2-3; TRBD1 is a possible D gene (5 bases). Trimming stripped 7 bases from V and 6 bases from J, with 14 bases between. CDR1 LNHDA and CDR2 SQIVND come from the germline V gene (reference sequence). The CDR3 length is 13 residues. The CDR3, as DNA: TGTGCCAGTACCAGGGCCGATAGCGATACGCAGTATTTT. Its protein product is CASTRADSDTQYF.

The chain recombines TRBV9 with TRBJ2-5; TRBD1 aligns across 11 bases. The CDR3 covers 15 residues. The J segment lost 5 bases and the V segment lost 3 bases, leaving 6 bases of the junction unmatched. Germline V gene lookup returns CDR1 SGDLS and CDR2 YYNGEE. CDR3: CASSAGGQGDETQYF. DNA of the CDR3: TGTGCCAGCAGCGCCGGGGGACAGGGGGATGAGACCCAGTACTTC.

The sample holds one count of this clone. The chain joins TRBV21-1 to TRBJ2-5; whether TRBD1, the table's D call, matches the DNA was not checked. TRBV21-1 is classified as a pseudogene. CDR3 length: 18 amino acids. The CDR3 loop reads CASSTRPRRTGVQETQYF. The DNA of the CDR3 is TGTGCCAGCAGCACCAGACCAAGGCGGACAGGGGTCCAAGAGACCCAGTACTTC.

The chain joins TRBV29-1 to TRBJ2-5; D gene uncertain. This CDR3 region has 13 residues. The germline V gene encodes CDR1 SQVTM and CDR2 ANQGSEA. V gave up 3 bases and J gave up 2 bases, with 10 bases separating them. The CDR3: CSVDWSEQETQYF. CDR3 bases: TGCAGCGTTGATTGGTCAGAGCAAGAGACCCAGTACTTC. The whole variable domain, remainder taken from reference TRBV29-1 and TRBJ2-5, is SAVISQKPSRDICQRGTSLTIQCQVDSQVTMMFWYRQQPGQSLTLIATANQGSEATYESGFVIDKFPISRPNLTFSTLTVSNMSPEDSSIYLCSVDWSEQETQYFGPGTRLLVL.

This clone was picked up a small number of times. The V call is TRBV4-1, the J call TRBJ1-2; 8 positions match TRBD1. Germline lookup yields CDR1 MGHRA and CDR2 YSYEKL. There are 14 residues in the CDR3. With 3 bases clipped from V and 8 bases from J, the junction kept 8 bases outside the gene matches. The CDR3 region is CASSHGQGQGGYTF. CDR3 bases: TGCGCCAGCAGCCATGGACAGGGTCAAGGCGGCTACACCTTC.

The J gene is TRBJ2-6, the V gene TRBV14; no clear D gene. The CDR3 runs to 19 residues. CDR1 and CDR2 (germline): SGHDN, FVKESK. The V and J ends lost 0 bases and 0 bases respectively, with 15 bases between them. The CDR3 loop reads CASSQEAPHPLSGANVLTF. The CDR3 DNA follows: TGTGCCAGCAGCCAAGAGGCCCCGCACCCCCTCTCTGGGGCCAACGTCCTGACTTTC.

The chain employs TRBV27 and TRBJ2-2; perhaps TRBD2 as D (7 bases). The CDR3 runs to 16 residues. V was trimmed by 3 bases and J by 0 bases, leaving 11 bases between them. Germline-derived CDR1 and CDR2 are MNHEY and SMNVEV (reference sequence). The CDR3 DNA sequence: TGTGCCAGCAGTTTTCGGGGGGCTGCGAACACCGGGGAGCTGTTTTTT. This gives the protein CASSFRGAANTGELFF.